Below are 7 T cell receptor beta chains sequenced from a single sample in a study of cytomegalovirus exposure and HLA in healthy donors. A multiplex PCR was run with 60 Vbeta primers and 13 Jbeta primers. Profiling relied on immunoSEQ multiplex PCR, and the TCRdb table lists in-frame clones only, not all of them. The repertoire holds roughly 150,000 clones, with 84% as singletons. Sample: PBMCs. Receptor source: a man aged 30-40 years in good health and CMV-seronegative.

Note on this clone: The sample holds other DNA sequences that translate to the same CDR3. The J gene is TRBJ1-1, the V gene TRBV6-1, with TRBD1 matching 8 bases. Germline assignment: CDR1 MNHNS and CDR2 SASEGT. The CDR3 has 14 amino acids. The V segment lost 6 bases and the J segment 5 bases; nucleotides outside the gene matches: 8. In DNA, the CDR3 is TGTGCCAGCAGCCCAGACAGGGGTAGGACTGAAGCTTTCTTT. This sequence encodes CASSPDRGRTEAFF.

This clone was counted once. The rearrangement uses TRBV5-1 and TRBJ1-4, with a possible D match to TRBD1 (6 bases). The CDR3 length is 14 residues. Germline V CDR1 and CDR2: SGHRS, YFSETQ. Trimming stripped 2 bases from V and 6 bases from J, with 11 bases between. This chain's CDR3 is CASSLGGFDEKLFF. As DNA, the CDR3 is TGCGCCAGCAGCTTAGGGGGATTTGATGAAAAACTGTTTTTT.

This sequence joins TRBV5-1 and TRBJ1-5; 7 positions match TRBD1. The length of the CDR3 is 15 residues. Germline V gives CDR1 SGHRS, CDR2 YFSETQ. J gave up 4 bases and V 0 bases, and 4 bases lay outside the gene matches. CDR3 region: CASSLGDSQNQPQHF. The CDR3 DNA reads TGCGCCAGCAGCTTGGGGGACAGTCAAAATCAGCCCCAGCATTTT.

V gene TRBV2 combines with J gene TRBJ1-5; D gene unclear. Germline CDR1 SNHLY, CDR2 FYNNEI. CDR3 length equals 14 residues. Deletions cut 1 base from V and 7 bases from J, with 11 bases between. The CDR3 loop is CASSEGGLEQPQHF. The DNA of the CDR3 is TGTGCCAGCAGTGAAGGAGGGTTGGAGCAGCCCCAGCATTTT.

The chain joins TRBV11-2 to TRBJ2-5; 7 bases are shared with TRBD1. This CDR3 has 15 amino acids. Germline values: CDR1 SGHAT, CDR2 FQNNGV. With V trimmed by 1 base and J by 5 bases, 7 bases remained unmatched. CDR3 residues: CASSLGQGVWETQYF. The CDR3 nucleotides read TGTGCCAGCAGCTTAGGGCAGGGGGTTTGGGAGACCCAGTACTTC.

This clone was counted a single time. The rearrangement uses TRBV7-2 and TRBJ2-7; 16 bases match TRBD2. CDR1 is SGHTA, CDR2 FQGNSA, per germline. The CDR3 is 19 amino acids. Trimming cost V 1 base and J 7 bases; bases outside gene matches: 13. CDR3 nucleotide sequence: TGTGCCAGCAGCTTAGTAATTGCGGGGACTAGCGGGAGGGTTAGAGAGCAGTACTTC. This translates into CASSLVIAGTSGRVREQYF.

This chain links TRBV6-6 with TRBJ2-1, with 13 bases lining up with TRBD2. The trim removed 6 bases at V and 7 bases at J, leaving 6 bases unmatched. There are 15 residues in the CDR3. Germline CDR1 is MNHNY and CDR2 is SVGAGI (reference sequence). The CDR3 protein is CASSPLLAGGNEQFF. The CDR3 nucleotides read TGTGCCAGCAGCCCTTTACTAGCGGGGGGGAATGAGCAGTTCTTC.